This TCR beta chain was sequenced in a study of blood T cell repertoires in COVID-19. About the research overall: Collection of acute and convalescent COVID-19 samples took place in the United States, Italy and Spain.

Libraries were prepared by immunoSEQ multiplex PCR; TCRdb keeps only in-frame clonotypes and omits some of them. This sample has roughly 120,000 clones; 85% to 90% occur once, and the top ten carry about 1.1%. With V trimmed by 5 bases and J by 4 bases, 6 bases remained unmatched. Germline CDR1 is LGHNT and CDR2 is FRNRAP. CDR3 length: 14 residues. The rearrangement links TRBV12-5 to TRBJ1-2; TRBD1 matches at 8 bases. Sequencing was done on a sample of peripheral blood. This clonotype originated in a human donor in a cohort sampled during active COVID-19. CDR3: CASGAGQGSYGYTF. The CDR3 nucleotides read TGTGCTAGTGGTGCCGGACAGGGCTCCTATGGCTACACCTTC. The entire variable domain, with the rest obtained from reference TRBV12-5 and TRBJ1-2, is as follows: DARVTQTPRHKVTEMGQEVTMRCQPILGHNTVFWYRQTMMQGLELLAYFRNRAPLDDSGMPKDRFSAEMPDATLATLKIQPSEPRDSAVYFCASGAGQGSYGYTFGSGTRLTVV.